The 24 T cell receptor beta chains reported below all come from one sample, sequenced in a study of blood T cell repertoires in COVID-19. Profiling relied on immunoSEQ multiplex PCR, and the TCRdb table lists in-frame clones only, not all of them. The repertoire holds about 300,000 clones, around 88% seen once, with about 1.2% in the top ten. Material for sequencing was peripheral blood. The receptors derive from a woman aged 50 to 60 with acute or convalescent COVID-19.

V and J are TRBV24-1 and TRBJ2-1; maybe TRBD1 (5 bases). With 3 bases removed from V and 9 bases from J, the gap between germline ends came to 11 bases. The CDR3 has 13 amino acids. Germline V CDR1 and CDR2: KGHDR, SFDVKD. The CDR3 protein is CATSDRRVGEQFF. The CDR3 DNA sequence: TGTGCCACCAGTGATCGCAGGGTCGGTGAGCAGTTCTTC.

The rearrangement uses TRBV20-1 and TRBJ1-2; 7 nucleotides match TRBD1. The V segment lost 3 bases and the J segment 4 bases; nucleotides outside the gene matches: 11. Germline V gene data show CDR1 as DFQATT and CDR2 as SNEGSKA (reference sequence). This CDR3 is built from 15 residues. The CDR3 spells CSASRSQRGPYGYTF. The CDR3 DNA reads as TGCAGTGCTAGTCGCTCTCAGAGGGGGCCCTATGGCTACACCTTC.

J is TRBJ2-1 and V is TRBV7-3, with TRBD2 identical over 8 bases. This CDR3 has 15 amino acids. V dropped 5 bases and J dropped 8; count of bases not matched to a gene: 11. CDR1 SGHTA and CDR2 FQGTGA come from the germline V gene. The DNA for the CDR3 is TGTGCCAGCAGCCAAACCAGCGGGAGTATGGATGAGCAGTTCTTC. As protein: CASSQTSGSMDEQFF.

The chain joins TRBV7-8 to TRBJ1-3; 9 bases fit TRBD1. Germline CDR1 and CDR2: SGHVS and FQNEAQ. Trimming removed 5 bases from V and 4 bases from J; junction bases left unmatched: 6. This CDR3 contains 15 residues. The CDR3 region is CASSIQGAQGNTIYF. CDR3 in DNA: TGTGCCAGCAGCATACAGGGGGCGCAAGGAAACACCATATATTTT.

This clone was detected only a few times. The chain links TRBV19 to TRBJ1-5; D call uncertain. The CDR3 contains 10 residues. Per germline, CDR1 LNHDA and CDR2 SQIVND (reference sequence). V was shortened by 11 bases and J by 9 bases, with 11 bases between the two germline ends. CDR3 protein: CACGIPPQHF. CDR3 coding DNA: TGTGCCTGCGGGATCCCGCCCCAGCATTTT. The full variable domain, its missing parts supplied by reference TRBV19 and TRBJ1-5, is DGGITQSPKYLFRKEGQNVTLSCEQNLNHDAMYWYRQDPGQGLRLIYYSQIVNDFQKGDIAEGYSVSREKKESFPLTVTSAQKNPTAFYLCACGIPPQHFGDGTRLSIL.

This chain links TRBV12-3 or TRBV12-4 with TRBJ1-2; weak D call: TRBD1 (5 bases). V was clipped by 3 bases and J by 6 bases, with 11 bases between them. CDR3 length: 13 amino acids. The CDR3 DNA follows: TGTGCCAGCAGTTTCAACAGGCTGGATGGCTACACCTTC. Its translation is CASSFNRLDGYTF.

This chain joins TRBV11-2 and TRBJ2-5; D gene unclear. Germline assignment: CDR1 SGHAT and CDR2 FQNNGV. CDR3 size: 13 residues. V was cut by 4 bases and J by 5 bases, with 11 bases left in between. For the CDR3, the DNA is TGTGCCAGCAGCTCCTTAACCGGGGAGACCCAGTACTTC. Protein: CASSSLTGETQYF.

V usage is TRBV7-9 and J usage is TRBJ1-3, with TRBD1 identical over 9 bases. Germline V gene data show CDR1 as SEHNR and CDR2 as FQNEAQ (reference sequence). The CDR3 loop spans 15 amino acids. The junction had 2 bases not matched to a gene; V was cut back by 5 bases and J by 0 bases. The CDR3 nucleotides read TGTGCCAGCAGCCGGGACAGGGACTCTGGAAACACCATATATTTT. It encodes CASSRDRDSGNTIYF.

The V gene is TRBV7-3, the J gene TRBJ2-3; the D is unclear. CDR1 is SGHTA and CDR2 is FQGTGA in the germline V gene. Trimming removed 4 bases from V and 4 bases from J, with 6 bases in between. The CDR3 sequence is 12 residues long. CDR3 nucleotide sequence: TGTGCCAGCAGCTACCAGGCAGATACGCAGTATTTT. Protein sequence: CASSYQADTQYF. Supplemented by reference TRBV7-3 and TRBJ2-3, the full variable domain reads GAGVSQTPSNKVTEKGKYVELRCDPISGHTALYWYRQSLGQGPEFLIYFQGTGAADDSGLPNDRFFAVRPEGSVSTLKIQRTERGDSAVYLCASSYQADTQYFGPGTRLTVL.

The DNA for the CDR3 is TGTGCCAGTAGTAACCGTGGGCTAGCGGGAGGGAGGGGCCTTTACAATGAGCAGTTCTTC. Its protein product is CASSNRGLAGGRGLYNEQFF. The chain employs TRBV19 and TRBJ2-1, with TRBD2 identical over 12 bases. This CDR3 has 20 amino acids. Germline V gene sequence: CDR1 LNHDA, CDR2 SQIVND (reference sequence). The junction had 17 bases not matched to a gene; V was cut back by 4 bases and J by 4 bases.

The chain recombines TRBV6-6 with TRBJ2-7; D unresolved. Germline V gene lookup returns CDR1 MNHNY and CDR2 SVGAGI (reference sequence). There are 12 residues in the CDR3. V was clipped by 5 bases and J by 7 bases, with 12 bases between them. CDR3 region: CASSPGLREQYV. The CDR3, as DNA: TGTGCCAGCAGTCCCGGTCTACGGGAGCAGTACGTC.

This rearrangement joins TRBV27 to TRBJ1-1; the D is unclear. The CDR3 has 13 residues. Germline V gene lookup returns CDR1 MNHEY and CDR2 SMNVEV (reference sequence). Trimming pared 3 bases from V and 3 bases from J, leaving 8 bases between. The CDR3 sequence: CASSFGVYTEAFF. The DNA of the CDR3 is TGTGCCAGCAGTTTCGGGGTGTACACTGAAGCTTTCTTT.

This clone has a single count. The CDR3 loop is CASILQETQYF. CDR3 nucleotides: TGTGCCAGCATTTTACAGGAGACCCAGTACTTC. The chain is built from TRBV2 and TRBJ2-5; no clear D gene. The germline V and J ends were trimmed by 7 bases and 5 bases, with 8 bases remaining between them. CDR1 SNHLY and CDR2 FYNNEI come from the germline V gene. The CDR3 has 11 amino acids.

A remark on this clone: One end of the junction varies from germline; a read error may be responsible. The genes are TRBV4-3 and TRBJ2-7; 8 positions match TRBD1. CDR1 is LGHNA, CDR2 YSLEER, per germline. The CDR3 sequence is 15 residues long. As DNA, the CDR3 is TGCGCCAGCAGCAAAGACAGGGGATATTCCTACGAGCAGTACTTC. This codes for CASSKDRGYSYEQYF.

This clone was counted once. The chain recombines TRBV11-3 with TRBJ2-3, with TRBD1 matching 9 bases. The trim removed 4 bases at V and 3 bases at J, leaving 5 bases unmatched. Germline CDR1 reads SGHNT; CDR2 reads YENEEA. The CDR3 has 15 amino acids. CDR3 DNA: TGTGCCAGCAGCTCCGGGACAGGGCAAACAGATACGCAGTATTTT. Amino acids: CASSSGTGQTDTQYF.

This chain links TRBV7-2 with TRBJ2-2; a weak D match, TRBD1 (6 bases). V lost 1 base and J 0 bases, leaving 12 bases between the germline ends. Germline V CDR1 and CDR2: SGHTA, FQGNSA. CDR3 size: 17 residues. As DNA, the CDR3 is TGTGCCAGCAGCTTAGTAGGGACACCTTCGAACACCGGGGAGCTGTTTTTT. Amino acids: CASSLVGTPSNTGELFF.

The chain recombines TRBV5-8 with TRBJ1-3; D is perhaps TRBD1 (5 bases). Germline V gene sequence: CDR1 SGHTS, CDR2 YDEGEE. The V and J ends lost 4 bases and 2 bases respectively, with 10 bases between them. The CDR3 extends over 14 amino acids. DNA of the CDR3: TGTGCCAGCAGCCCTGGACACCCTGGAAACACCATATATTTT. Protein product: CASSPGHPGNTIYF. The complete variable domain, with remaining parts taken from reference TRBV5-8 and TRBJ1-3, reads EAGVTQSPTHLIKTRGQQATLRCSPISGHTSVYWYQQALGLGLQFLLWYDEGEERNRGNFPPRFSGRQFPNYSSELNVNALELEDSALYLCASSPGHPGNTIYFGEGSWLTVV.

V is TRBV18 and J is TRBJ1-4; the match to TRBD1 covers 9 bases. The CDR3 extends over 15 amino acids. V lost 1 base to trimming and J lost 8 bases; unmatched junction nucleotides: 5. Germline V gives CDR1 KGHSH, CDR2 LQKENI. CDR3 sequence: CASSPRGQGNEKLFF. The DNA for the CDR3 is TGTGCCAGCTCACCACGGGGACAGGGCAACGAAAAACTGTTTTTT.

This clone was seen a single time. The genes are TRBV14 and TRBJ2-1, with D perhaps TRBD1 (5 bases). Germline CDR1 reads SGHDN; CDR2 reads FVKESK. This CDR3 has 15 residues. Trimming removed 2 bases from V and 10 bases from J, with 18 bases in between. CDR3 DNA: TGTGCCAGCAGCCAACCAGGGAACTGGGGAATAGAGCAGTTCTTC. It encodes CASSQPGNWGIEQFF.

The chain combines TRBV12-3 or TRBV12-4 with TRBJ1-4; D remains unclear. Trimming pared 5 bases from V and 8 bases from J, leaving 9 bases between. This CDR3 is 12 amino acids long. This CDR3 is CASSEGSEKLFF. In DNA form, the CDR3 reads TGTGCCAGCAGTGAGGGATCCGAAAAACTGTTTTTT.

The V gene is TRBV24-1, the J gene TRBJ2-3; no firm D call. The CDR3 contains 15 residues. V was pared by 3 bases and J by 4 bases, with 13 bases between. Germline CDR1 is KGHDR and CDR2 is SFDVKD. Written as DNA, the CDR3 is TGTGCCACCAGTGATCGGCGTAACGCGGCAGATACGCAGTATTTT. It encodes CATSDRRNAADTQYF.

The chain is built from TRBV5-1 and TRBJ2-5; no clear D gene. V was trimmed by 0 bases and J by 1 base, leaving 10 bases between them. There are 15 residues in the CDR3. CDR1 SGHRS and CDR2 YFSETQ come from the germline V gene. DNA of the CDR3: TGCGCCAGCAGCTTGGGTGACACCTCCCAAGAGACCCAGTACTTC. It yields the protein CASSLGDTSQETQYF.

V usage is TRBV18 and J usage is TRBJ2-5; tentatively, D is TRBD2 (5 bases). CDR3 length equals 15 residues. Germline CDR1 is KGHSH and CDR2 is LQKENI. V lost 2 bases and J 3 bases, leaving 13 bases between the germline ends. CDR3 residues: CASSPKALREETQYF. The CDR3 DNA reads TGTGCCAGCTCACCAAAGGCTTTGCGGGAAGAGACCCAGTACTTC. Full variable domain (missing parts from reference TRBV18 and TRBJ2-5): NAGVMQNPRHLVRRRGQEARLRCSPMKGHSHVYWYRQLPEEGLKFMVYLQKENIIDESGMPKERFSAEFPKEGPSILRIQQVVRGDSAAYFCASSPKALREETQYFGPGTRLLVL.

The chain is built from TRBV19 and TRBJ2-6; TRBD1 agrees at 8 bases. CDR3 size: 18 residues. The trim removed 5 bases at V and 4 bases at J, leaving 13 bases unmatched. Germline values: CDR1 LNHDA, CDR2 SQIVND (reference sequence). The CDR3 loop reads CASSSRQGFSSGANVLTF. The CDR3 DNA follows: TGTGCCAGTAGTTCTCGACAGGGGTTCTCGTCCGGGGCCAACGTCCTGACTTTC.